Below, 5 T cell receptor beta chains from the same sample are listed, as sequenced in a study of cytomegalovirus exposure and HLA in healthy donors. The primer mix had 60 Vbeta and 13 Jbeta primers. Using immunoSEQ multiplex PCR, the repertoire was profiled, and TCRdb retains in-frame clones only, with some absent. In all, the sample yields about 46,000 clones. Sequencing input: PBMCs. The receptors come from a woman between 40 and 55 years old in good health and CMV-seronegative.

The rearrangement joins TRBV7-2 to TRBJ2-7; no clear D. The V end lost 5 bases, the J end lost 5 bases, and 10 bases lay between the germline ends. Germline loops: CDR1 SGHTA, CDR2 FQGNSA. CDR3 size: 12 residues. CDR3 amino acids: CASSHKRNEQYF. The CDR3 DNA reads as TGTGCCAGCAGCCACAAGAGGAACGAGCAGTACTTC.

V is TRBV9 and J is TRBJ2-7; a possible D gene is TRBD2 (6 bases). Trimming took 0 bases from V and 6 from J, leaving 10 bases between them. CDR1 is SGDLS and CDR2 is YYNGEE in the germline V gene. The CDR3 is 13 residues long. The CDR3 sequence: CASSVEYGSEQYF. CDR3 DNA: TGTGCCAGCAGCGTAGAGTACGGGAGCGAGCAGTACTTC.

CDR3 amino acids: CASSPHTSETQYF. The DNA of the CDR3 is TGTGCCAGCTCACCACACACATCGGAGACCCAGTACTTC. The V call is TRBV18, the J call TRBJ2-5; no firm D call. Germline-derived CDR1 and CDR2 are KGHSH and LQKENI. The CDR3 runs 13 residues. Trimming removed 1 base at V and 5 bases at J, with 8 bases between.

The CDR3 bases are TGTGCCAGCAGCTTGGTCGGACAGGCCTACGAGCAGTACTTC. Amino acid sequence: CASSLVGQAYEQYF. The chain joins TRBV5-4 to TRBJ2-7, with 7 bases lining up with TRBD1. Germline CDR1 reads SGHNT; CDR2 reads YYREEE (reference sequence). The CDR3 length is 14 residues. V was pared by 0 bases and J by 2 bases, with 2 bases of the junction left unmatched.

This chain connects TRBV4-1 to TRBJ2-3; D possibly corresponds to TRBD1 (7 bases). CDR1 MGHRA and CDR2 YSYEKL come from the germline V gene. The germline V and J ends were trimmed by 0 bases and 6 bases, with 19 bases remaining between them. The CDR3 contains 17 residues. Written as DNA, the CDR3 is TGCGCCAGCAGCCAAGAACCGGTCCGGGAGACAGGGGATACGCAGTATTTT. It codes for CASSQEPVRETGDTQYF.